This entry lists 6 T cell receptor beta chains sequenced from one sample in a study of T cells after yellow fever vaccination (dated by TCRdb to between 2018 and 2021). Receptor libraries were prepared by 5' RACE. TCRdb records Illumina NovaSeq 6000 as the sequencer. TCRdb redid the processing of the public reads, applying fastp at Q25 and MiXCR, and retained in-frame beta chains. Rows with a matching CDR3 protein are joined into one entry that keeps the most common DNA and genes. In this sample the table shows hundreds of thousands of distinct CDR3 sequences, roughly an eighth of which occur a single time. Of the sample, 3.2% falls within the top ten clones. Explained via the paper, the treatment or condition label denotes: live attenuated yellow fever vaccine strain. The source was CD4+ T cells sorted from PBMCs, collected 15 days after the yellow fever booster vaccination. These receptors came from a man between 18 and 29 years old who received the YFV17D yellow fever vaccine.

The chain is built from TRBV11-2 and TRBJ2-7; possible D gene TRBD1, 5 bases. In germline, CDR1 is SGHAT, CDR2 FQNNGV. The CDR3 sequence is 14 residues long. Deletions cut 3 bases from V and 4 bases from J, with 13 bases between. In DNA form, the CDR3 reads TGTGCCAGCAGCTTCCCAGGGAAGGAATACGAGCAGTACTTC. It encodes CASSFPGKEYEQYF.

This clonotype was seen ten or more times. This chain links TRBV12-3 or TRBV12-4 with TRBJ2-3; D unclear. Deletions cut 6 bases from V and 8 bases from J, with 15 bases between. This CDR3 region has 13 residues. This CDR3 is CASRSPGFGTQYF. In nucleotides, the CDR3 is TGTGCCAGCAGAAGTCCGGGCTTCGGTACGCAGTATTTT.

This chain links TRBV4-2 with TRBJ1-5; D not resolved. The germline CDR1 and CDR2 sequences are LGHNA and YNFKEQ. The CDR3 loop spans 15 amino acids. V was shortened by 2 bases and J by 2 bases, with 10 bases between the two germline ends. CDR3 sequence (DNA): TGTGCCAGCAGCCAATATTTTGGTGGCAATCAGCCCCAGCATTTT. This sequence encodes CASSQYFGGNQPQHF.

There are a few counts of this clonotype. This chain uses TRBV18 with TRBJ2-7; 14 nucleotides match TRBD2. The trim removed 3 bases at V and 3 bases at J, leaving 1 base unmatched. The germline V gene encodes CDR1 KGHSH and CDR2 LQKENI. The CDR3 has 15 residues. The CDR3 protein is CASSPTSGGVYEQYV. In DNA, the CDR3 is TGTGCCAGCTCACCGACTAGCGGGGGGGTCTACGAGCAGTACGTC.

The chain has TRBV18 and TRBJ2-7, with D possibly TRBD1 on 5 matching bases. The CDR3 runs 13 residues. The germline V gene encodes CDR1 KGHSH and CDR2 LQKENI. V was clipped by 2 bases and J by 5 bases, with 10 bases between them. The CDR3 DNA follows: TGTGCCAGCTCACCATTGGCCAGGGACGAGCAGTACGTC. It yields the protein CASSPLARDEQYV.

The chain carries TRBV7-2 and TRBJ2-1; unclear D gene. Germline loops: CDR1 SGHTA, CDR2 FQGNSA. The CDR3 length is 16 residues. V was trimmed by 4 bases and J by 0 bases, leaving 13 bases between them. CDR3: CASSSPPPSSYNEQFF. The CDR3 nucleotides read TGTGCCAGCAGCTCACCGCCCCCAAGCTCCTACAATGAGCAGTTCTTC.